These 22 T cell receptor beta chains were sequenced from one sample in a study of Ad26.COV2.S vaccination and SARS-CoV-2 variants. Regarding treatment: about 20 received Ad26.COV2.S at low or high dose, single or two shots; 5 received placebo; per-sample allocation not given. Sampling was done on day 63 after the first vaccine or placebo injection. Some clones are missing from TCRdb's copy, which holds only in-frame ones; the method was immunoSEQ multiplex PCR. This sample has 400,000 or so clones, with about 85% found just once. The starting material was peripheral blood, obtained in a trial of Ad26.COV2.S vaccine versus placebo. These receptors all stem from a person aged 18-60 years who received the Ad26.COV2.S COVID-19 vaccine or a placebo.

A word on this clone: Other DNA sequences in this sample translate to the same CDR3. V usage is TRBV11-3 and J usage is TRBJ1-1; D remains ambiguous. The CDR3 totals 13 residues. The V end was cut by 2 bases, the J end by 1 base, with 5 bases between. Germline V gene lookup returns CDR1 SGHNT and CDR2 YENEEA. The CDR3 here is CASSLSGNTEAFF. In nucleotides, the CDR3 is TGTGCCAGCAGCTTATCAGGGAACACTGAAGCTTTCTTT.

The V call is TRBV11-2, the J call TRBJ2-3; D not certain. This CDR3 is 13 amino acids long. V was shortened by 6 bases and J by 2 bases, with 9 bases between the two germline ends. CDR1 is SGHAT, CDR2 FQNNGV, per germline. Here the CDR3 reads CASSSGPTDTQYF. The CDR3 DNA sequence: TGTGCCAGCAGTTCGGGCCCCACAGATACGCAGTATTTT.

V is TRBV5-1 and J is TRBJ1-2; no clear D gene. Trimming left V 0 bases short and J 2 bases short, with 2 bases between. This CDR3 is 12 amino acids long. Germline values: CDR1 SGHRS, CDR2 YFSETQ. The DNA for the CDR3 is TGCGCCAGCAGCTTGGAAAACTATGGCTACACCTTC. It codes for CASSLENYGYTF.

The rearrangement links TRBV5-1 to TRBJ2-7, with TRBD2 matching 10 bases. J was trimmed by 3 bases and V by 5 bases; bases with no gene match: 5. The CDR3 has 14 amino acids. CDR1 and CDR2 (germline): SGHRS, YFSETQ. In DNA, the CDR3 is TGCGCCAGCAGGCCTTCTAGCGGGAGCTACGAGCAGTACTTC. Protein sequence: CASRPSSGSYEQYF.

The rearrangement uses TRBV19 and TRBJ2-1; tentative D call: TRBD1 (5 bases). Trimming took 7 bases from V and 2 from J, leaving 12 bases between them. CDR3 length: 14 amino acids. CDR1 is LNHDA, CDR2 SQIVND, per germline (reference sequence). Written as DNA, the CDR3 is TGTGCCAGTACCCGGACACGCGCCTACAATGAGCAGTTCTTC. This codes for CASTRTRAYNEQFF.

This rearrangement joins TRBV7-2 to TRBJ1-5; D perhaps matches TRBD1 (5 bases). V was shortened by 5 bases and J by 4 bases, with 6 bases between the two germline ends. Per the germline V gene, CDR1 is SGHTA and CDR2 is FQGNSA. The CDR3 extends over 12 amino acids. For the CDR3, the DNA is TGTGCCAGCAGCCGACAGAATCAGCCCCAGCATTTT. Translated: CASSRQNQPQHF. The full variable domain, with the rest looked up from reference TRBV7-2 and TRBJ1-5, is GAGVSQSPSNKVTEKGKDVELRCDPISGHTALYWYRQSLGQGLEFLIYFQGNSAPDKSGLPSDRFSAERTGGSVSTLTIQRTQQEDSAVYLCASSRQNQPQHFGDGTRLSIL.

The chain uses TRBV7-6 and TRBJ1-2, with a possible D match to TRBD1 (6 bases). Trimming took 1 base from V and 5 from J, leaving 23 bases between them. This CDR3 is built from 18 residues. The germline V gene has CDR1 SGHVS and CDR2 FNYEAQ. CDR3 amino acids: CASSLEGVGGFTSYGYTF. In DNA, the CDR3 is TGTGCCAGCAGCTTAGAAGGGGTAGGGGGTTTCACCTCATATGGCTACACCTTC.

The rearrangement uses TRBV10-3 and TRBJ1-3; 8 bases map to TRBD1. V lost 4 bases to trimming and J lost 4 bases; unmatched junction nucleotides: 3. Germline V gives CDR1 ENHRY, CDR2 SYGVKD. This CDR3 is 14 amino acids long. The CDR3 region is CAISGTGTGNTIYF. The CDR3, as DNA: TGTGCCATCAGTGGGACAGGGACAGGAAACACCATATATTTT.

This chain links TRBV3-1 (or the pseudogene TRBV3-2) with TRBJ2-2; a possible D gene is TRBD2 (5 bases). CDR1 is LGHDT, CDR2 YNNKEL, per germline (reference sequence). The CDR3 sequence is 16 residues long. V lost 0 bases and J 0 bases, leaving 8 bases between the germline ends. DNA of the CDR3: TGTGCCAGCAGCCAAGAAAGCGGATCGAACACCGGGGAGCTGTTTTTT. It yields the protein CASSQESGSNTGELFF.

The chain has TRBV6-5 and TRBJ2-7; D ambiguous. CDR3 length: 13 residues. The V gene lost 2 bases and the J gene lost 3 bases, with 8 bases spanning the gap. The germline gives CDR1 MNHEY, CDR2 SVGAGI. The DNA for the CDR3 is TGTGCCAGCAGTTACCCCCCGGGCTACGAGCAGTACTTC. This encodes CASSYPPGYEQYF.

This chain links TRBV3-1 (or the pseudogene TRBV3-2) with TRBJ1-1; D uncertain. V gave up 0 bases and J gave up 7 bases, with 9 bases separating them. The CDR3 covers 13 residues. Germline CDR1 and CDR2: LGHDT and YNNKEL (reference sequence). CDR3 in DNA: TGTGCCAGCAGCCAAGAAGTAGGGCTTGAAGCTTTCTTT. This codes for CASSQEVGLEAFF.

V gene TRBV6-5 combines with J gene TRBJ2-7; possible D gene TRBD2, 5 bases. Germline-derived CDR1 and CDR2 are MNHEY and SVGAGI. CDR3 length equals 14 residues. Trimming stripped 8 bases from V and 2 bases from J, with 16 bases between. In nucleotides, the CDR3 is TGTGCCAGCGGGCTCAGGACGGGAACCTACGAGCAGTACTTC. Its protein product is CASGLRTGTYEQYF.

V and J are TRBV10-3 and TRBJ2-2; the D gene is possibly TRBD2 (7 bases). Germline CDR1 ENHRY, CDR2 SYGVKD. V was clipped by 3 bases and J by 5 bases, with 16 bases between them. The CDR3 length is 16 residues. Written as DNA, the CDR3 is TGTGCCATCAGTGACCCGGGCAGGGGAGGGACCGGGGAGCTGTTTTTT. Protein: CAISDPGRGGTGELFF.

The chain couples TRBV4-1 to TRBJ2-7; a weak D match, TRBD2 (5 bases). The CDR3 spans 14 residues. V gave up 4 bases and J gave up 7 bases, with 17 bases separating them. Germline-derived CDR1 and CDR2 are MGHRA and YSYEKL. This chain's CDR3 is CASSPSEGGSEQYF. CDR3 coding DNA: TGCGCCAGCAGCCCTTCCGAGGGCGGATCAGAGCAGTACTTC.

V usage is TRBV4-1 and J usage is TRBJ1-1; D ambiguous. CDR1 is MGHRA, CDR2 YSYEKL, per germline. The V and J ends lost 1 base and 3 bases respectively, with 6 bases between them. This CDR3 is 13 amino acids long. The DNA of the CDR3 is TGCGCCAGCAGCCAAGTGTGGGACACTGAAGCTTTCTTT. Translated, it gives CASSQVWDTEAFF.

V and J are TRBV12-3 or TRBV12-4 and TRBJ1-1, with a weak D call TRBD1 (5 bases). Between the trimmed V and J ends, which lost 4 bases and 4 bases, there was a span of 10 bases. This CDR3 spans 13 amino acids. This chain's CDR3 is CASSSGRGTEAFF. CDR3 coding DNA: TGTGCCAGCAGTTCGGGACGCGGCACTGAAGCTTTCTTT.

V usage is TRBV20-1 and J usage is TRBJ1-1; a weak D match, TRBD1 (6 bases). Trimming pared 3 bases from V and 1 base from J, leaving 12 bases between. The CDR3 consists of 14 residues. In germline, CDR1 is DFQATT, CDR2 SNEGSKA (reference sequence). In DNA form, the CDR3 reads TGCAGTGCTAGTACGGACAGAACGAACACTGAAGCTTTCTTT. It yields the protein CSASTDRTNTEAFF.

The CDR3 bases are TGTGCCAGCAGTCCCGGGACAGGGAAGGCCCCTTACACCGGGGAGCTGTTTTTT. Amino acids: CASSPGTGKAPYTGELFF. The rearrangement links TRBV27 to TRBJ2-2; 9 nucleotides line up with TRBD1. The CDR3 sequence is 18 residues long. The germline V gene encodes CDR1 MNHEY and CDR2 SMNVEV (reference sequence). The V and J ends lost 5 bases and 3 bases, in that order; junction bases with no gene match: 13.

This chain connects TRBV27 to TRBJ2-1; possibly TRBD1 for D (5 bases). CDR3 size: 16 residues. CDR1 MNHEY and CDR2 SMNVEV come from the germline V gene (reference sequence). Trimming removed 3 bases at V and 6 bases at J, with 18 bases between. The DNA for the CDR3 is TGTGCCAGCAGTTTCATTGGGGCCCCTTTACCCAATGAGCAGTTCTTC. This encodes CASSFIGAPLPNEQFF.

This CDR3 is CASSPEANYGYTF. The CDR3 DNA is TGTGCCAGCAGTCCGGAGGCTAACTATGGCTACACCTTC. V usage is TRBV6-2 or TRBV6-3 and J usage is TRBJ1-2; no reliable D call. V was shortened by 5 bases and J by 0 bases, with 7 bases between the two germline ends. The CDR3 extends over 13 amino acids. Per the germline V gene, CDR1 is MNHEY and CDR2 is SVGEGT.

The chain combines TRBV6-5 with TRBJ2-1; TRBD1 is a possible D gene (6 bases). V shed 6 bases and J shed 7 bases, with 13 bases lying between them. Germline CDR1 and CDR2: MNHEY and SVGAGI. The CDR3 length is 13 residues. CDR3: CASRNTGLNEQFF. The CDR3 DNA reads as TGTGCCAGCAGGAACACAGGGTTGAATGAGCAGTTCTTC.

CDR3 nucleotides: TGCGCCAGCAGCGGCAACGGGCCAGGGGATACGCAGTATTTT. Its translation: CASSGNGPGDTQYF. This chain connects TRBV5-1 to TRBJ2-3; D might be TRBD1 (5 bases). The V gene lost 4 bases and the J gene lost 6 bases, with 15 bases spanning the gap. CDR3 length: 14 residues. CDR1 and CDR2 (germline): SGHRS, YFSETQ.